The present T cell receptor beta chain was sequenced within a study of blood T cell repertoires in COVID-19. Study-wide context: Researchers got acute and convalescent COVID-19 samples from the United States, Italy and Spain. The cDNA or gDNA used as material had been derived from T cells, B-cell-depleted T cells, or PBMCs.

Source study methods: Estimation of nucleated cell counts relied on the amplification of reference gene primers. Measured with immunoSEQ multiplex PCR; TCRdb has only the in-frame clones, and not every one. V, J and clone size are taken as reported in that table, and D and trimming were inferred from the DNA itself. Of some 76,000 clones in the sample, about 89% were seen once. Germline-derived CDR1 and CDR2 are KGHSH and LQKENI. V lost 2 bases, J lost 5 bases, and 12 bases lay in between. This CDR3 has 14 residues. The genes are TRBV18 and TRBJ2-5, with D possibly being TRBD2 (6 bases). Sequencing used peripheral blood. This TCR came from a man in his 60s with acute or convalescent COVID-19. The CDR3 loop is CASSPGRGGETQYF. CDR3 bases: TGTGCCAGCTCACCAGGTAGGGGAGGTGAGACCCAGTACTTC.